Listed below are T cell receptor beta chains from one sample, sequenced in a study of control samples from healthy donors and cancer patients. This table comes from immunoSEQ multiplex PCR, and its TCRdb copy is limited to in-frame clones, with some not included. The sample has about 160,000 clones; about 94% are singletons. Sequenced: blood. The receptors come from a woman aged 40-49 years in good health. CDR3s include the opening cysteine and the closing phenylalanine or tryptophan. The D gene is left open where the match is weak. Rows give clone size only sometimes, using once, few, many, or a class for an expanded clone.

v_gene: TRBV10-3; abundance: .; d_gene: TRBD1; j_gene: TRBJ2-7; CDR3nt: TGTGCCATCAGTGTTCGATACGGGACAGGGTCCTACGAGCAGTACTTC; CDR3aa: CAISVRYGTGSYEQYF
v_gene: TRBV9; abundance: .; d_gene: .; j_gene: TRBJ1-2; CDR3nt: TGTGCCAGCAGCGTAGCTGCGACCCCCCGGGCATATGGCTACACCTTC; CDR3aa: CASSVAATPRAYGYTF
v_gene: TRBV28; abundance: .; d_gene: .; j_gene: TRBJ1-2; CDR3nt: TGTGCCAGCAGTTTATTATCTCTGGGCGGGGCCTATGGCTACACCTTC; CDR3aa: CASSLLSLGGAYGYTF
v_gene: TRBV5-1; abundance: .; d_gene: TRBD1; j_gene: TRBJ1-1; CDR3nt: TGCGCCAGCAGCCTGACAGGGAAGGCTGAAGCTTTCTTT; CDR3aa: CASSLTGKAEAFF
v_gene: TRBV6-1; abundance: .; d_gene: .; j_gene: TRBJ1-3; CDR3nt: TGTGCCAGCAGTGAATGGCAGCCGAGGGGCTACGCCTCTGGAAACACCATATATTTT; CDR3aa: CASSEWQPRGYASGNTIYF
v_gene: TRBV27; abundance: few; d_gene: TRBD1; j_gene: TRBJ2-7; CDR3nt: TGTGCCAGCAGTCCTGAGGGACAGGTTTCCTTAACCTACGAGCAGTACTTC; CDR3aa: CASSPEGQVSLTYEQYF
v_gene: TRBV7-9; abundance: .; d_gene: .; j_gene: TRBJ1-4; CDR3nt: TGTGCCAGCAGCTTAGGGCCTAGGAATTACCCGACTGTCGAAAAACTGTTTTTT; CDR3aa: CASSLGPRNYPTVEKLFF
v_gene: TRBV2; abundance: .; d_gene: .; j_gene: TRBJ1-2; CDR3nt: TGTGCCAGCAGCGGCCGCAGGGGCCCCTATGGCTACACCTTC; CDR3aa: CASSGRRGPYGYTF
v_gene: TRBV15; abundance: .; d_gene: TRBD1; j_gene: TRBJ1-3; CDR3nt: TGTGCCACCAGCCGACGAGGCCGGACAGGAGGCTCTGGAAACACCATATATTTT; CDR3aa: CATSRRGRTGGSGNTIYF
v_gene: TRBV13; abundance: once; d_gene: .; j_gene: TRBJ1-5; CDR3nt: TGTGCCAGCAGCTTATGGGGCAGCAGTTTATATCCGCCGTACGAAGGCCGTCGAAATCAGCCCCAGCATTTT; CDR3aa: CASSLWGSSLYPPYEGRRNQPQHF
v_gene: TRBV5-6; abundance: .; d_gene: .; j_gene: TRBJ2-7; CDR3nt: TGTGCCAGCAGCTTGGACAGGAGGGACGAGCAGTACTTC; CDR3aa: CASSLDRRDEQYF
v_gene: TRBV7-9; abundance: .; d_gene: .; j_gene: TRBJ1-3; CDR3nt: TGTGCCAGCAGTCCCCGAACAGGGAGAGGAAACACCATATATTTT; CDR3aa: CASSPRTGRGNTIYF
v_gene: TRBV7-3; abundance: .; d_gene: TRBD1; j_gene: TRBJ2-7; CDR3nt: TGTGCCAGCAGCTTAAAGGACAGGGCGGGGTACGAGCAGTACTTC; CDR3aa: CASSLKDRAGYEQYF
v_gene: TRBV9; abundance: .; d_gene: .; j_gene: TRBJ1-5; CDR3nt: TGTGCCAGCAGCGTAGAAGGCTATAGCAATCAGCCCCAGCATTTT; CDR3aa: CASSVEGYSNQPQHF
v_gene: TRBV6-5; abundance: .; d_gene: TRBD1; j_gene: TRBJ1-2; CDR3nt: TGTGCCAGCAGACCGACAGGGGGCCTTGGCTACACCTTC; CDR3aa: CASRPTGGLGYTF
v_gene: TRBV7-9; abundance: .; d_gene: TRBD1; j_gene: TRBJ1-4; CDR3nt: TGTGCCAGCAGAGGGACAGGGGAAGGGGAGGTGTTTTTT; CDR3aa: CASRGTGEGEVFF
v_gene: TRBV7-6; abundance: .; d_gene: .; j_gene: TRBJ2-7; CDR3nt: TGTGCCAGCAGCTTAAACCCGGTAGGAGGGGGCGAGCAGTACTTC; CDR3aa: CASSLNPVGGGEQYF
v_gene: TRBV5-6; abundance: .; d_gene: .; j_gene: TRBJ1-1; CDR3nt: TGTGCCAGCAGCTTGGCAGGCACAGGGCTCGGCACTGAAGCTTTCTTT; CDR3aa: CASSLAGTGLGTEAFF
v_gene: TRBV7-2; abundance: .; d_gene: .; j_gene: TRBJ2-2; CDR3nt: TGTGCCAGCAGTCAAGGGGTGAACACCGGGGAGCTGTTTTTT; CDR3aa: CASSQGVNTGELFF
v_gene: TRBV3-1/TRBV3-2; abundance: .; d_gene: TRBD1; j_gene: TRBJ2-3; CDR3nt: TGTGCCAGTGGACAGGGCCCCACAGATACGCAGTATTTT; CDR3aa: CASGQGPTDTQYF
v_gene: TRBV7-7; abundance: .; d_gene: .; j_gene: TRBJ2-6; CDR3nt: TGTGCCAGCAGCCCCCCGGTCCGGGACTCTGGGGCCAACGTCCTGACTTTC; CDR3aa: CASSPPVRDSGANVLTF
v_gene: TRBV6-5; abundance: .; d_gene: TRBD1; j_gene: TRBJ1-1; CDR3nt: TGTGCCAGCAGCCGCGGGACAGCAGAAGCTTTCTTT; CDR3aa: CASSRGTAEAFF
v_gene: TRBV19; abundance: .; d_gene: .; j_gene: TRBJ1-6; CDR3nt: TGTGCCAGCTCCGGGACGGCGAATTCACCCCTCCACTTT; CDR3aa: CASSGTANSPLHF
v_gene: TRBV6-5; abundance: .; d_gene: .; j_gene: TRBJ2-1; CDR3nt: TGTGCCACTGACGACACCTCCCCATCCTACAATGAGCAGTTCTTC; CDR3aa: CATDDTSPSYNEQFF
v_gene: TRBV2; abundance: .; d_gene: .; j_gene: TRBJ1-5; CDR3nt: TGTGCCAGCAGTGACAGGGTCGGCAATCAGCCCCAGCATTTT; CDR3aa: CASSDRVGNQPQHF
v_gene: TRBV3-1/TRBV3-2; abundance: few; d_gene: TRBD1; j_gene: TRBJ1-5; CDR3nt: TGTGCCAGCAGCCAAGAAGATGGGACAGGGGTTCAGCCCCAGCATTTT; CDR3aa: CASSQEDGTGVQPQHF
v_gene: TRBV4-3; abundance: .; d_gene: .; j_gene: TRBJ1-2; CDR3nt: TGCGCCAGCAGCCGCGGACAGCAAACTAACTATGGCTACACCTTC; CDR3aa: CASSRGQQTNYGYTF
v_gene: TRBV15; abundance: .; d_gene: .; j_gene: TRBJ1-1; CDR3nt: TGTGCCACCAGTCGAGGGTCGGGGCCCTTACTCCGTGAAGCTTTCTTT; CDR3aa: CATSRGSGPLLREAFF
v_gene: TRBV2; abundance: .; d_gene: .; j_gene: TRBJ1-6; CDR3nt: TGTGCCAGCAGCCCGCGTACAGGAGCCCAACCCCTCCACTTT; CDR3aa: CASSPRTGAQPLHF
v_gene: TRBV6-1; abundance: once; d_gene: TRBD1; j_gene: TRBJ1-1; CDR3nt: TGTGCCAGCAGTGAAGAGTATCAGGGGGGGGACCTGAACACTGAAGCTTTCTTT; CDR3aa: CASSEEYQGGDLNTEAFF
v_gene: TRBV3-1/TRBV3-2; abundance: .; d_gene: TRBD1; j_gene: TRBJ2-1; CDR3nt: TGTGCCAGCAGCACCCGGGACAGGGTCGTAGAATCAGACAATGAGCAGTTCTTC; CDR3aa: CASSTRDRVVESDNEQFF
v_gene: TRBV5-1; abundance: .; d_gene: .; j_gene: TRBJ2-1; CDR3nt: TGCGCCAGCAGCTCGGGTCAAAAGGGGGACAATGAGCAGTTCTTC; CDR3aa: CASSSGQKGDNEQFF
v_gene: TRBV3-1/TRBV3-2; abundance: few; d_gene: TRBD2; j_gene: TRBJ2-5; CDR3nt: TGTGCCAGCAGCCAAGCGACTAGCGGTTCATACTTC; CDR3aa: CASSQATSGSYF
v_gene: TRBV5-1; abundance: .; d_gene: .; j_gene: TRBJ1-6; CDR3nt: TGCGCCAGCAGCCCGACTTGGCGGGTCGCGGATAATTCACCCCTCCACTTT; CDR3aa: CASSPTWRVADNSPLHF